Following are 3 T cell receptor beta chains from one sample sequenced in a study of shared clonotypes between healthy human individuals. Produced via immunoSEQ multiplex PCR; TCRdb's table is partial and in-frame only. The sample lists 2 million to 2.5 million clones, more than 90% occurring once. The source material was naive CD4+ T cells sorted from blood. Subset noted: CD45RA+ positively selected. The receptors come from a man aged 18-30 years in good health.

The genes are TRBV7-4 and TRBJ2-7, with D perhaps TRBD1 (5 bases). This CDR3 spans 15 amino acids. CDR1 is SGHVT and CDR2 is SQSDAQ in the germline V gene. Between the trimmed V and J ends, which lost 11 bases and 4 bases, there was a span of 24 bases. CDR3 DNA: TGTGCCCCTGAGGTAGGGGTAGGGTTCCCTTACGAGCAGTACTTC. Its protein product is CAPEVGVGFPYEQYF.

The CDR3 DNA follows: TGTGCCAGCACACCTGGGCTAGCGGGTGGTCAGAGGTGGTACAATGAGCAGTTCTTC. Its protein is CASTPGLAGGQRWYNEQFF. The V call is TRBV2, the J call TRBJ2-1; 8 nucleotides line up with TRBD2. Germline trimming cut 7 bases from V and 4 bases from J; bases unmatched to any gene: 21. Germline V CDR1 and CDR2: SNHLY, FYNNEI. The CDR3 loop spans 19 amino acids.

This clone has just a few counts. CDR3 nucleotide sequence: TGTGCCAGCAGCCGAACCTGGCGGGAGAGGCATGAGCAGTTCTTC. Translation gives CASSRTWRERHEQFF. The chain recombines TRBV7-9 with TRBJ2-1; 7 bases align to TRBD2. V dropped 5 bases and J dropped 8; count of bases not matched to a gene: 12. CDR3 length: 15 amino acids. CDR1 is SEHNR and CDR2 is FQNEAQ in the germline V gene (reference sequence). Full variable domain (outside the CDR3, taken from reference TRBV7-9 and TRBJ2-1): DTGVSQNPRHKITKRGQNVTFRCDPISEHNRLYWYRQTLGQGPEFLTYFQNEAQLEKSRLLSDRFSAERPKGSFSTLEIQRTEQGDSAMYLCASSRTWRERHEQFFGPGTRLTVL.